This T cell receptor (beta chain) originates from a study of beta chain features in type 1 diabetes. The V and J ends lost 6 bases and 4 bases, in that order; junction bases with no gene match: 17. CDR1 and CDR2 from the germline V gene are LNHDA and SQIVND (reference sequence). The CDR3 length is 18 residues. The entirety of the isolated RNA underwent reverse transcription, so expressed TCRB transcripts were sequenced. Profiled with immunoSEQ multiplex PCR; TCRdb holds only in-frame clones, not every one. Here the sample spans some 900,000 clones, 15% to 20% being singletons. This clone was counted between two and nine times. The antigen is unknown. The study's findings and limits: Amplification by PCR could prefer shorter templates, with the same effect in patients and controls.

The TCR comes from a woman younger than 30 in good health. This chain links TRBV19 with TRBJ2-1; TRBD2 aligns across 8 bases. What was sequenced was naive CD4+ T cells from blood. Here the CDR3 reads CASSRGLMGTSGYNEQFF. CDR3 in DNA: TGTGCCAGTAGCCGGGGGCTAATGGGAACTAGCGGTTACAATGAGCAGTTCTTC.